The rows below give T cell receptor beta chains drawn from one sample of a study of CD8+ T cells in alopecia areata. The protocol was immunoSEQ multiplex PCR, while the TCRdb copy is restricted to in-frame clones and leaves out a portion. The table records about 110,000 clones, over 55% of them present only once. Sequenced input: NKG2D-low CD8+ T cells sorted from blood. The source of these receptors is a human donor with alopecia areata. The CDR3 runs from the conserved cysteine through the conserved F or W. A D gene is named only where the DNA matches it firmly. Expanded clones get a size class; other rows say once, few or many, or leave the size out.

j_call | d_call | clone_size | v_call | cdr3_nt | cdr3_aa
TRBJ1-1 | TRBD1 | - | TRBV10-3 | TGTGCCATCAAACTAGACAGGGGAAACACTGAAGCTTTCTTT | CAIKLDRGNTEAFF
TRBJ2-1 | TRBD2 | - | TRBV4-1 | TGCGCCAGCAGCCAAGAAGCGGGAGGTAGCGATGAGCAGTTCTTC | CASSQEAGGSDEQFF
TRBJ2-7 | TRBD1 | few | TRBV14 | TGTGCCAGCAGCCCGGCCGCCGGGACAGGGGGCCACGAGCAGTACTTC | CASSPAAGTGGHEQYF
TRBJ1-5 | - | - | TRBV11-2 | TGTGCCAGCAGCTTAGTTTTGTCAAGCAATCAGCCCCAGCATTTT | CASSLVLSSNQPQHF
TRBJ2-7 | TRBD1 | - | TRBV15 | TGTGCCACCAGCAGAGTCGGACAGGGCTACGAGCAGTACTTC | CATSRVGQGYEQYF
TRBJ2-1 | - | medium-sized | TRBV5-8 | TGTGCCAGCAGCATCACCCCGGGACTCCCCTCCTACAATGAGCAGTTCTTC | CASSITPGLPSYNEQFF
TRBJ1-2 | - | - | TRBV10-2 | TGCGCCAGCAGAGGTGACAGCTATGGCTACACCTTC | CASRGDSYGYTF
TRBJ1-2 | TRBD1 | - | TRBV6-5 | TGTGCCAGCAAGACAGGGGATTTAAACTATGGCTACACCTTC | CASKTGDLNYGYTF
TRBJ2-1 | - | - | TRBV9 | TGTGCCAGCAGCGTAGATTCCTTCGGGGGCAATGAGCAGTTCTTC | CASSVDSFGGNEQFF
TRBJ2-7 | - | - | TRBV13 | TGTGCCAGCAGCGACAGCGGCAGCGCCTACGAGCAGTACTTC | CASSDSGSAYEQYF
TRBJ2-7 | - | - | TRBV14 | TGTGCCAGCAGCCCAGGGAGTACCGAGCAGTACTTC | CASSPGSTEQYF